The 22 T cell receptor beta chains in this list originate from one sample, sequenced in a study of T cell responses to AZD1222 COVID-19 vaccine. Profiling relied on immunoSEQ multiplex PCR, and the TCRdb table lists in-frame clones only, not all of them. The repertoire holds about 110,000 clones, with about nine tenths as singletons. Here the sequenced sample was peripheral blood, taken on day 0 of MenACWY control vaccination. These receptors were obtained from an adult in good health.

The chain employs TRBV19 and TRBJ1-1; 9 bases fit TRBD1. This CDR3 is built from 15 residues. Germline V gene sequence: CDR1 LNHDA, CDR2 SQIVND (reference sequence). Germline trimming cut 7 bases from V and 1 base from J; bases unmatched to any gene: 7. The CDR3 sequence is CASTLLGQGNTEAFF. CDR3 in DNA: TGTGCCAGTACGTTGCTGGGACAGGGGAACACTGAAGCTTTCTTT.

V is TRBV28 and J is TRBJ1-5; D gene unclear. Germline V gene sequence: CDR1 MDHEN, CDR2 SYDVKM. V lost 8 bases to trimming and J lost 6 bases, with 17 bases between them. There are 14 residues in the CDR3. The CDR3 sequence: CASVRTASGQPQHF. The CDR3 DNA follows: TGTGCCAGCGTCAGGACCGCATCAGGTCAGCCCCAGCATTTT.

V and J are TRBV6-5 and TRBJ1-5, with D hard to call. Trimming stripped 7 bases from V and 1 base from J, with 11 bases between. Germline CDR1 reads MNHEY; CDR2 reads SVGAGI. The CDR3 spans 14 residues. The CDR3 DNA follows: TGTGCCAGCATCAGTCACCAGAGCAATCAGCCCCAGCATTTT. Encoded protein: CASISHQSNQPQHF.

The V gene is TRBV4-1, the J gene TRBJ2-3, with TRBD1 matching over 9 bases. Trimming at V came to 4 bases and at J to 1 base, leaving 3 bases not matched to a gene. The CDR3 is made up of 15 amino acids. Germline assignment: CDR1 MGHRA and CDR2 YSYEKL. The CDR3 region is CASSLGQGGTDTQYF. Written as DNA, the CDR3 is TGCGCCAGCAGCCTGGGACAGGGAGGCACAGATACGCAGTATTTT.

The chain employs TRBV7-3 and TRBJ2-5; no reliable D call. CDR3 length: 13 residues. Trimming took 1 base from V and 7 from J, leaving 10 bases between them. CDR1 and CDR2 from the germline V gene are SGHTA and FQGTGA. CDR3 coding DNA: TGTGCCAGCAGCTTAAGCGGCCGAGGGACCCAGTACTTC. Translating it yields CASSLSGRGTQYF.

The V call is TRBV6-2 or TRBV6-3, the J call TRBJ1-2; TRBD1 agrees at 7 bases. The CDR3 is made up of 14 amino acids. Trimming took 2 bases from V and 4 from J; bases not matched to a gene: 4. Germline lookup yields CDR1 MNHEY and CDR2 SVGEGT. CDR3 region: CASSYPGGIYGYTF. For the CDR3, the DNA is TGTGCCAGCAGTTACCCAGGGGGAATCTATGGCTACACCTTC.

The chain is built from TRBV11-2 and TRBJ2-7; 7 nucleotides align to TRBD1. In germline, CDR1 is SGHAT, CDR2 FQNNGV. The junction had 15 bases not matched to a gene; V was cut back by 6 bases and J by 1 base. This CDR3 is 17 amino acids long. CDR3: CASRPGPTGPFSYEQYF. CDR3 sequence (DNA): TGTGCCAGCAGACCGGGTCCGACAGGGCCTTTTTCCTACGAGCAGTACTTC. The whole variable domain, remainder taken from reference TRBV11-2 and TRBJ2-7, is EAGVAQSPRYKIIEKRQSVAFWCNPISGHATLYWYQQILGQGPKLLIQFQNNGVVDDSQLPKDRFSAERLKGVDSTLKIQPAKLEDSAVYLCASRPGPTGPFSYEQYFGPGTRLTVT.

This rearrangement joins TRBV5-6 to TRBJ2-3, with 9 bases lining up with TRBD1. Germline loops: CDR1 SGHDT, CDR2 YYEEEE. This CDR3 contains 14 residues. Trimming took 4 bases from V and 4 from J; bases not matched to a gene: 4. This CDR3 reads CASSPGTGPDTQYF. In nucleotides, the CDR3 is TGTGCCAGCAGCCCCGGGACAGGGCCAGATACGCAGTATTTT. The variable domain in full, with the rest retrieved from reference TRBV5-6 and TRBJ2-3, is DAGVTQSPTHLIKTRGQQVTLRCSPKSGHDTVSWYQQALGQGPQFIFQYYEEEERQRGNFPDRFSGHQFPNYSSELNVNALLLGDSALYLCASSPGTGPDTQYFGPGTRLTVL.

This sequence joins TRBV5-1 and TRBJ2-5; 10 bases agree with TRBD2. The V gene's germline CDR1 is SGHRS and CDR2 YFSETQ. The trim removed 6 bases at V and 1 base at J, leaving 9 bases unmatched. The CDR3 is 16 amino acids. Here the CDR3 reads CASNLGLAAVQETQYF. The CDR3 DNA reads TGCGCCAGCAACCTTGGACTAGCGGCTGTCCAAGAGACCCAGTACTTC.

CDR3 DNA sequence: TGTGCCAGCAGCCCGAACTTGGACGTGGGCTATGGCTACACCTTC. Its protein product is CASSPNLDVGYGYTF. V usage is TRBV7-9 and J usage is TRBJ1-2; no reliable D call. This CDR3 spans 15 amino acids. V lost 5 bases to trimming and J lost 4 bases, with 17 bases between them. Germline V lookup: CDR1 SEHNR, CDR2 FQNEAQ (reference sequence). Drawing the rest from reference TRBV7-9 and TRBJ1-2, the complete variable domain is DTGVSQNPRHKITKRGQNVTFRCDPISEHNRLYWYRQTLGQGPEFLTYFQNEAQLEKSRLLSDRFSAERPKGSFSTLEIQRTEQGDSAMYLCASSPNLDVGYGYTFGSGTRLTVV.

This chain joins TRBV11-2 and TRBJ2-2; 7 bases map to TRBD1. Per germline, CDR1 SGHAT and CDR2 FQNNGV. CDR3 length equals 15 residues. V trimming: 4 bases; J trimming: 4 bases; junction bases outside the gene matches: 6. The CDR3 is CASSYRRDSTGELFF. The CDR3 DNA reads TGTGCCAGCAGCTACCGCCGGGACAGCACCGGGGAGCTGTTTTTT.

This chain connects TRBV30 to TRBJ1-4; the match to TRBD1 covers 8 bases. The junction had 9 bases not matched to a gene; V was cut back by 2 bases and J by 10 bases. This CDR3 is built from 14 residues. Germline CDR1 is GTSNPN and CDR2 is SVGIG (reference sequence). For the CDR3, the DNA is TGTGCCTGGAGTCCGAGGACAGGGCCTCGAAAACTGTTTTTT. It codes for CAWSPRTGPRKLFF. Combining the CDR3 with reference TRBV30 and TRBJ1-4 gives the whole variable domain SQTIHQWPATLVQPVGSPLSLECTVEGTSNPNLYWYRQAAGRGLQLLFYSVGIGQISSEVPQNLSASRPQDRQFILSSKKLLLSDSGFYLCAWSPRTGPRKLFFGSGTQLSVL.

The J gene is TRBJ2-3, the V gene TRBV11-2; D gene unclear. Germline V gives CDR1 SGHAT, CDR2 FQNNGV. This CDR3 has 13 amino acids. The V end lost 3 bases, the J end lost 4 bases, and 8 bases lay between the germline ends. CDR3 amino acids: CASSFSGADTQYF. CDR3 sequence (DNA): TGTGCCAGCAGCTTTTCTGGGGCAGATACGCAGTATTTT.

This clone was seen just once. The rearrangement uses TRBV5-1 and TRBJ2-7; 12 nucleotides agree with TRBD2. Germline lookup yields CDR1 SGHRS and CDR2 YFSETQ. This CDR3 comprises 16 residues. V lost 3 bases, J lost 6 bases, and 10 bases stayed unmatched. CDR3 nucleotide sequence: TGCGCCAGCAGCTACCTAGCGGGGGGGCCGGGTGGCGAGCAGTACTTC. Protein product: CASSYLAGGPGGEQYF.

CDR3 in amino acids: CASSQIPGLYNEQFF. Written as DNA, the CDR3 is TGTGCCAGCAGTCAAATCCCGGGACTTTACAATGAGCAGTTCTTC. The chain combines TRBV3-1 (or the pseudogene TRBV3-2) with TRBJ2-1; tentatively, D is TRBD2 (6 bases). Germline V gene lookup returns CDR1 LGHDT and CDR2 YNNKEL (reference sequence). This CDR3 comprises 15 residues. Trimming shortened V by 6 bases and J by 4 bases, and 16 bases separated the two germline ends.

This clone was seen a single time. The chain combines TRBV27 with TRBJ1-2; D ambiguous. CDR1 and CDR2 (germline): MNHEY, SMNVEV (reference sequence). The CDR3 has 14 residues. The V end was cut by 2 bases, the J end by 4 bases, with 11 bases between. CDR3 nucleotides: TGTGCCAGCAGTTTAGGAGGGTTCCCCTATGGCTACACCTTC. It codes for CASSLGGFPYGYTF.

This clone came up a few times. V usage is TRBV6-4 and J usage is TRBJ2-3, with D perhaps being TRBD1 or TRBD2 (5 bases each). CDR3 length equals 15 residues. Germline-derived CDR1 and CDR2 are MRHNA and SNTAGT. V lost 0 bases and J 6 bases, leaving 13 bases between the germline ends. This CDR3 reads CASSDSSGATDTQYF. In DNA, the CDR3 is TGTGCCAGCAGTGACTCATCCGGGGCCACGGATACGCAGTATTTT.

The chain couples TRBV5-1 to TRBJ2-3; TRBD2 is a possible D gene (6 bases). Germline V gene lookup returns CDR1 SGHRS and CDR2 YFSETQ. Deletions cut 4 bases from V and 6 bases from J, with 9 bases between. The CDR3 sequence is 12 residues long. The CDR3 loop is CASSTGGDTQYF. The CDR3 DNA follows: TGCGCCAGCAGCACTGGGGGGGATACGCAGTATTTT.

The rearrangement uses TRBV4-1 and TRBJ1-5; weak D call: TRBD1 (6 bases). The CDR3 runs 15 residues. V was shortened by 1 base and J by 6 bases, with 13 bases between the two germline ends. Germline lookup yields CDR1 MGHRA and CDR2 YSYEKL. The CDR3, as DNA: TGCGCCAGCAGCCAAGTAGGGACAACCATTCAGCCCCAGCATTTT. This encodes CASSQVGTTIQPQHF.

This clone came up a few times. V usage is TRBV10-1 and J usage is TRBJ2-3; 8 bases map to TRBD2. The CDR3 is made up of 15 amino acids. V trimming: 3 bases; J trimming: 3 bases; junction bases outside the gene matches: 5. The germline V gene has CDR1 WNHNN and CDR2 SYGVQD (reference sequence). The CDR3: CASSDGGAGTDTQYF. CDR3 bases: TGCGCCAGCAGTGACGGGGGGGCCGGGACAGATACGCAGTATTTT.

As to this clone: The sample has other DNA sequences that encode this CDR3 too. The chain couples TRBV6-2 or TRBV6-3 to TRBJ1-1; a possible D gene is TRBD1 (6 bases). The germline V and J ends were trimmed by 5 bases and 5 bases, with 6 bases remaining between them. The CDR3 runs 11 residues. The germline gives CDR1 MNHEY, CDR2 SVGEGT. The CDR3 loop is CASSQGTEAFF. Here the CDR3 DNA reads TGTGCCAGCAGTCAGGGGACTGAAGCTTTCTTT.

The table lists this clone with a count of one. The CDR3 bases are TGCGCCAGCAGCCAAGAACCCCACAGGGGGCTACAAGAGACCCAGTACTTC. Its protein product is CASSQEPHRGLQETQYF. V and J are TRBV4-1 and TRBJ2-5, with 9 bases matching TRBD1. V lost 0 bases, J lost 2 bases, and 7 bases stayed unmatched. The CDR3 sequence is 17 residues long. Per germline, CDR1 MGHRA and CDR2 YSYEKL.